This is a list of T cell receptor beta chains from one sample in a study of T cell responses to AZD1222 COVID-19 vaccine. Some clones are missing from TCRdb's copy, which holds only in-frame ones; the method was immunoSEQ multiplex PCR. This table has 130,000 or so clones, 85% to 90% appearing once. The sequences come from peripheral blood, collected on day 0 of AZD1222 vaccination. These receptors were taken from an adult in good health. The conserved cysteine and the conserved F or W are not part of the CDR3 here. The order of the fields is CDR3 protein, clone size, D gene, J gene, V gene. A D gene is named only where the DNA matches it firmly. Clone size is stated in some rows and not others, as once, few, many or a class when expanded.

cdr3_aa: ASRRGGGTDTQY; clone_size: NA; d_call: TRBD2; j_call: TRBJ2-3; v_call: TRBV7-2
cdr3_aa: ASKLSGGPGYEQY; clone_size: NA; d_call: TRBD2; j_call: TRBJ2-7; v_call: TRBV27
cdr3_aa: ASSPRRQAYSGANVLT; clone_size: NA; d_call: NA; j_call: TRBJ2-6; v_call: TRBV18
cdr3_aa: ASSVSSGGYANEQF; clone_size: NA; d_call: TRBD2; j_call: TRBJ2-1; v_call: TRBV11-2
cdr3_aa: ASSLQGLAGGADTQY; clone_size: NA; d_call: TRBD2; j_call: TRBJ2-3; v_call: TRBV7-2
cdr3_aa: ASSLAGDQPQH; clone_size: NA; d_call: NA; j_call: TRBJ1-5; v_call: TRBV12-3/TRBV12-4
cdr3_aa: AWIGDRAYNEQF; clone_size: NA; d_call: TRBD1; j_call: TRBJ2-1; v_call: TRBV30
cdr3_aa: ASIRTLQTGEKLF; clone_size: NA; d_call: NA; j_call: TRBJ1-4; v_call: TRBV2
cdr3_aa: ACRGGGEKLF; clone_size: NA; d_call: NA; j_call: TRBJ1-4; v_call: TRBV30
cdr3_aa: ASRSTHHGYT; clone_size: NA; d_call: NA; j_call: TRBJ1-2; v_call: TRBV3-1/TRBV3-2
cdr3_aa: ASSLLAGYIYEQY; clone_size: NA; d_call: NA; j_call: TRBJ2-7; v_call: TRBV7-2
cdr3_aa: ASSYTGGANQPQH; clone_size: NA; d_call: NA; j_call: TRBJ1-5; v_call: TRBV6-5
cdr3_aa: ASSLATGNQETQY; clone_size: once; d_call: NA; j_call: TRBJ2-5; v_call: TRBV7-2
cdr3_aa: ASSFRSDTQY; clone_size: NA; d_call: NA; j_call: TRBJ2-3; v_call: TRBV5-1
cdr3_aa: ASSEMRETQY; clone_size: NA; d_call: NA; j_call: TRBJ2-5; v_call: TRBV2
cdr3_aa: ASRVEKGEQY; clone_size: few; d_call: NA; j_call: TRBJ2-7; v_call: TRBV6-5
cdr3_aa: ASSYGGPQH; clone_size: once; d_call: NA; j_call: TRBJ1-5; v_call: TRBV6-5
cdr3_aa: ASKLGEAENIQY; clone_size: few; d_call: NA; j_call: TRBJ2-4; v_call: TRBV6-5
cdr3_aa: ASSLSGTNQPQH; clone_size: NA; d_call: NA; j_call: TRBJ1-5; v_call: TRBV7-9
cdr3_aa: ASSIQGPNQPQH; clone_size: few; d_call: NA; j_call: TRBJ1-5; v_call: TRBV19
cdr3_aa: ASSPRTGGLGQPQH; clone_size: NA; d_call: TRBD1; j_call: TRBJ1-5; v_call: TRBV7-2
cdr3_aa: ASSLGFGAAGRGYT; clone_size: once; d_call: NA; j_call: TRBJ1-2; v_call: TRBV7-8
cdr3_aa: ASSEQGPGELF; clone_size: NA; d_call: NA; j_call: TRBJ2-2; v_call: TRBV7-8
cdr3_aa: ARRGDPLGYYT; clone_size: NA; d_call: NA; j_call: TRBJ1-2; v_call: TRBV7-9
cdr3_aa: ASSLRGVKGYNEQF; clone_size: NA; d_call: NA; j_call: TRBJ2-1; v_call: TRBV5-6
cdr3_aa: ASSLSRGRSYEQY; clone_size: NA; d_call: NA; j_call: TRBJ2-7; v_call: TRBV27
cdr3_aa: ASSLGDGYEKLF; clone_size: once; d_call: NA; j_call: TRBJ1-4; v_call: TRBV28
cdr3_aa: ASSADRGQGPLH; clone_size: once; d_call: NA; j_call: TRBJ1-6; v_call: TRBV6-1
cdr3_aa: ASSSDRVQETQY; clone_size: NA; d_call: TRBD1; j_call: TRBJ2-5; v_call: TRBV7-9
cdr3_aa: ASSDTGGAPLH; clone_size: NA; d_call: NA; j_call: TRBJ1-6; v_call: TRBV6-1
cdr3_aa: ASSLGQVVNTEAF; clone_size: NA; d_call: NA; j_call: TRBJ1-1; v_call: TRBV5-8
cdr3_aa: ASSPRGLAKNIQY; clone_size: NA; d_call: NA; j_call: TRBJ2-4; v_call: TRBV10-2
cdr3_aa: ASSLSGQGAYNSPLH; clone_size: NA; d_call: TRBD1; j_call: TRBJ1-6; v_call: TRBV7-2
cdr3_aa: ASSPGQGFTPLH; clone_size: NA; d_call: TRBD1; j_call: TRBJ1-6; v_call: TRBV11-2
cdr3_aa: AQERGFTDTQY; clone_size: NA; d_call: NA; j_call: TRBJ2-3; v_call: TRBV30
cdr3_aa: ASSLDVLSGANVLT; clone_size: once; d_call: NA; j_call: TRBJ2-6; v_call: TRBV19
cdr3_aa: ASSGLGYQETQY; clone_size: NA; d_call: NA; j_call: TRBJ2-5; v_call: TRBV18
cdr3_aa: ASSFGSSGNTIY; clone_size: NA; d_call: NA; j_call: TRBJ1-3; v_call: TRBV7-9
cdr3_aa: ASSEAYREETQY; clone_size: NA; d_call: NA; j_call: TRBJ2-5; v_call: TRBV2
cdr3_aa: ASSFSGEETQY; clone_size: NA; d_call: TRBD2; j_call: TRBJ2-5; v_call: TRBV9
cdr3_aa: ASSLWAEKLF; clone_size: once; d_call: NA; j_call: TRBJ1-4; v_call: TRBV5-6
cdr3_aa: ATSDAQGTTQY; clone_size: NA; d_call: NA; j_call: TRBJ2-3; v_call: TRBV24-1
cdr3_aa: ASKMDLNTEAF; clone_size: NA; d_call: NA; j_call: TRBJ1-1; v_call: TRBV5-1
cdr3_aa: ATSDGGAHQPQH; clone_size: NA; d_call: NA; j_call: TRBJ1-5; v_call: TRBV24-1
cdr3_aa: ARQLGGIQY; clone_size: once; d_call: NA; j_call: TRBJ2-4; v_call: TRBV5-3
cdr3_aa: AISESTGPNEKLF; clone_size: NA; d_call: NA; j_call: TRBJ1-4; v_call: TRBV10-3
cdr3_aa: ASTGTGWSYEQY; clone_size: NA; d_call: TRBD1; j_call: TRBJ2-7; v_call: TRBV3-1/TRBV3-2
cdr3_aa: ASSQEVAGGYTDTQY; clone_size: NA; d_call: TRBD2; j_call: TRBJ2-3; v_call: TRBV3-1/TRBV3-2